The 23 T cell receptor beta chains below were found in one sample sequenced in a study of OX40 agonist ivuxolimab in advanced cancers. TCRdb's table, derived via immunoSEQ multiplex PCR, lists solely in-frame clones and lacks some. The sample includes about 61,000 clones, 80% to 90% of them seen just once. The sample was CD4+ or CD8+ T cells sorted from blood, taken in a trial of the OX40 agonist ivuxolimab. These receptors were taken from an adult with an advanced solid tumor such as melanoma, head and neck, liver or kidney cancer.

The chain's CDR3 is CAILVQGAGYGYTF. For the CDR3, the DNA is TGTGCCATCCTCGTCCAGGGGGCGGGCTATGGCTACACCTTC. The chain links TRBV10-3 to TRBJ1-2; 8 bases agree with TRBD1. V lost 8 bases and J lost 4; bases outside the gene matches: 9. Per the germline V gene, CDR1 is ENHRY and CDR2 is SYGVKD. This CDR3 contains 14 residues.

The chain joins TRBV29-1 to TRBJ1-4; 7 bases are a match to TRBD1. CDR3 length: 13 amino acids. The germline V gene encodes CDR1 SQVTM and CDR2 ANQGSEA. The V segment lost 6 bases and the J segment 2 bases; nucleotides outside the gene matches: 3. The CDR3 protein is CSVRQGTNEKLFF. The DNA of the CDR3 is TGCAGCGTCAGACAGGGTACTAATGAAAAACTGTTTTTT.

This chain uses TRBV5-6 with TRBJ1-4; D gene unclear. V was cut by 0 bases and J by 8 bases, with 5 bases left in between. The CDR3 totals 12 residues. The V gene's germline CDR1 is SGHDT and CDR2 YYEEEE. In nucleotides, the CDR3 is TGTGCCAGCAGCTTGGGGTCCGAAAAACTGTTTTTT. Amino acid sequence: CASSLGSEKLFF.

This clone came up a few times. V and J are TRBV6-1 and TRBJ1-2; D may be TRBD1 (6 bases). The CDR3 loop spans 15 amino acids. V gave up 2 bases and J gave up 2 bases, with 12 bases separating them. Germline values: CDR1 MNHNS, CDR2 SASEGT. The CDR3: CASSETTQGNYGYTF. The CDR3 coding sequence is TGTGCCAGCAGTGAAACCACTCAGGGGAACTATGGCTACACCTTC.

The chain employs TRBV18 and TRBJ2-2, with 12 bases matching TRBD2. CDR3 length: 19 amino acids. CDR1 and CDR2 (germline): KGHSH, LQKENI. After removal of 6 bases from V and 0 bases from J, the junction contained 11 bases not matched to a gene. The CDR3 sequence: CASSPRGLAGSPNTGELFF. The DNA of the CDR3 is TGTGCCAGCTCTCCGAGAGGACTAGCGGGGTCCCCGAACACCGGGGAGCTGTTTTTT.

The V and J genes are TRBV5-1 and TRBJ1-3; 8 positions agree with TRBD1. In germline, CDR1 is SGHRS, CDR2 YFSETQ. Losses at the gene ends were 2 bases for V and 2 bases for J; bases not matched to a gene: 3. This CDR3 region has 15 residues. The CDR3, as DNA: TGCGCCAGCAGCTTCGGACAGGGTGCTGGAAACACCATATATTTT. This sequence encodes CASSFGQGAGNTIYF.

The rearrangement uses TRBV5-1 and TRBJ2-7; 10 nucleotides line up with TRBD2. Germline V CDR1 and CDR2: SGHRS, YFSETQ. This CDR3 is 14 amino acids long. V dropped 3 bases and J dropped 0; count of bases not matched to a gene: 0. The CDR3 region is CASSSSGGSYEQYF. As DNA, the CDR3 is TGCGCCAGCAGCTCTAGCGGGGGCTCCTACGAGCAGTACTTC.

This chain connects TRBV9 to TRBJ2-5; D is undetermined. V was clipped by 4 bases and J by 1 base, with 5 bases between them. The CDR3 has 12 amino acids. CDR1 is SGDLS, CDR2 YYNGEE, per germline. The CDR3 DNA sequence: TGTGCCAGCAGCCCCGGCCAAGAGACCCAGTACTTC. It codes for CASSPGQETQYF.

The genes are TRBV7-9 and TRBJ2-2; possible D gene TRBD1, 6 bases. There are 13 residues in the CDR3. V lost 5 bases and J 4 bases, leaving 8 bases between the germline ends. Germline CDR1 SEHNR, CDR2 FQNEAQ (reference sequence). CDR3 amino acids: CASSIRGTGELFF. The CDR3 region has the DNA TGTGCCAGCAGCATCAGGGGCACCGGGGAGCTGTTTTTT.

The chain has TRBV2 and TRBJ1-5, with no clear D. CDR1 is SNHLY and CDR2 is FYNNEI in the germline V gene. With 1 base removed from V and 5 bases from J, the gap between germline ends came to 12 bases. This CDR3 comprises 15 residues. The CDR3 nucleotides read TGTGCCAGCAGTGAAGATTTCATGGAGTATCAGCCCCAGCATTTT. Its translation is CASSEDFMEYQPQHF.

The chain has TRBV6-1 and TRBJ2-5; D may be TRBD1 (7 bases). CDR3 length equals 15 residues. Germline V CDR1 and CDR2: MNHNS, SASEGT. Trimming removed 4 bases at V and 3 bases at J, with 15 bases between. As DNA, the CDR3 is TGTGCCAGCAGTGGCGGGACAGCCCATGAAGAGACCCAGTACTTC. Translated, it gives CASSGGTAHEETQYF.

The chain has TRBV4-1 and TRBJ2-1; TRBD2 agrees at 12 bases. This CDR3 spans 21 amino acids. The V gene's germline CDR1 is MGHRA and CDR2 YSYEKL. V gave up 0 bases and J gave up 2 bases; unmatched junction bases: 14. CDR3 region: CASSQERGGTSGFPAYNEQFF. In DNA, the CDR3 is TGCGCCAGCAGCCAAGAAAGGGGCGGGACTAGCGGGTTTCCCGCCTACAATGAGCAGTTCTTC.

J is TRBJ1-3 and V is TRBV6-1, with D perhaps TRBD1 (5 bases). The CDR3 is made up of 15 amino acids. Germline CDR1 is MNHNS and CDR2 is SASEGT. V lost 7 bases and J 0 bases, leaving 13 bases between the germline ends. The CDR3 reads CASTNQGASGNTIYF. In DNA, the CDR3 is TGTGCCAGCACGAATCAGGGTGCCTCTGGAAACACCATATATTTT.

The CDR3 spells CASSLSLAGAETQYF. DNA of the CDR3: TGTGCCAGCAGCTTATCCCTAGCGGGAGCAGAGACCCAGTACTTC. The chain combines TRBV7-9 with TRBJ2-5; 10 bases agree with TRBD2. There are 15 residues in the CDR3. The junction had 4 bases not matched to a gene; V was cut back by 2 bases and J by 4 bases. Germline V gene sequence: CDR1 SEHNR, CDR2 FQNEAQ (reference sequence).

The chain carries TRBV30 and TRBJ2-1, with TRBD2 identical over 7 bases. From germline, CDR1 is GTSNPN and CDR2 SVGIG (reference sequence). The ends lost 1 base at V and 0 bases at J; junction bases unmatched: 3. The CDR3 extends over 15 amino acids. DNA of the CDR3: TGTGCCTGGAGTGGCGGGAGCTTCTCCTACAATGAGCAGTTCTTC. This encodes CAWSGGSFSYNEQFF.

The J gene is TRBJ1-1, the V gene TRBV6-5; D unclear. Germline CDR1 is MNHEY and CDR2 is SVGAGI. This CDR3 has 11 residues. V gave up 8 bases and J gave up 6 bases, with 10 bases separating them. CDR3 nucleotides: TGTGCCAGCCGAGCCTCGTCTGAAGCTTTCTTT. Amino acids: CASRASSEAFF.

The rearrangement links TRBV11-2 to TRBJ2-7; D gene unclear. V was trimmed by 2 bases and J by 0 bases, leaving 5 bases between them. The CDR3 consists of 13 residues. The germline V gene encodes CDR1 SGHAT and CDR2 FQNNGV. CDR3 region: CASSLYRSYEQYF. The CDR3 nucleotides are TGTGCCAGCAGCTTATATCGCTCCTACGAGCAGTACTTC.

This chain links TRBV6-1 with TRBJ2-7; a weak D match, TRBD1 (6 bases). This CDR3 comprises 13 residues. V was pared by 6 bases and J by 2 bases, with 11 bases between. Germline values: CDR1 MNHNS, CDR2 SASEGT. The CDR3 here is CASRKAGAYEQYF. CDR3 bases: TGTGCCAGCAGGAAGGCAGGGGCCTACGAGCAGTACTTC.

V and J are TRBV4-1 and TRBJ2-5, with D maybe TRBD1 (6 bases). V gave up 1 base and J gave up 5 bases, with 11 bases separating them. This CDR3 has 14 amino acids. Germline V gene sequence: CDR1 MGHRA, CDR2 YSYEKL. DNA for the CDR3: TGCGCCAGCAGCCAAGGGTCAGGGGTGGAGACCCAGTACTTC. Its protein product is CASSQGSGVETQYF.

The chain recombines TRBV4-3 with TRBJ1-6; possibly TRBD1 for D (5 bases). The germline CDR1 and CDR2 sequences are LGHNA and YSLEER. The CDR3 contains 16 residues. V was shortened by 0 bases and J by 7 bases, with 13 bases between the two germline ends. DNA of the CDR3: TGCGCCAGCAGCCAAGACTGGGACCCCTCCAATTCACCCCTCCACTTT. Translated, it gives CASSQDWDPSNSPLHF.

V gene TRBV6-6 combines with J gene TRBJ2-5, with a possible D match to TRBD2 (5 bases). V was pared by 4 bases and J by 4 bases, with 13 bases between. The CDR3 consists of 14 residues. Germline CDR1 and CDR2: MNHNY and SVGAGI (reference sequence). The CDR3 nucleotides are TGTGCCAGCAGTTCCCAACGGGGAGCAGAGACCCAGTACTTC. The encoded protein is CASSSQRGAETQYF.

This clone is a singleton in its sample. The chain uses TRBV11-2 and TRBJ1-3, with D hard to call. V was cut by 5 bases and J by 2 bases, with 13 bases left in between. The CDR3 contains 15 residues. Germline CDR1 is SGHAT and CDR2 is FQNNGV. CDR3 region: CASSENGDPGNTIYF. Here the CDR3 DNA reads TGTGCCAGCAGCGAAAACGGGGATCCTGGAAACACCATATATTTT.

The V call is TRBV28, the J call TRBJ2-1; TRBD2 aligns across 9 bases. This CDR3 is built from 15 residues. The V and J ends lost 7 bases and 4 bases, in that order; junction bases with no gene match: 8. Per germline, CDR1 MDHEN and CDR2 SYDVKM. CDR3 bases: TGTGCCAGCACCATACTAGCGGGCGGGTACAATGAGCAGTTCTTC. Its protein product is CASTILAGGYNEQFF.